These T cell receptor beta chains were read from a single sample in a study of shared clonotypes between healthy human individuals. Sequencing used immunoSEQ multiplex PCR; TCRdb keeps in-frame clones, though not all of them. In the table there are 110,000 or so clones, about two thirds of which are singletons. The specimen sequenced was memory CD8+ T cells sorted from blood. The receptors shown here come from a woman in her 30s in good health. CDR3s include the opening cysteine and the closing phenylalanine or tryptophan. A D gene is named only where the DNA matches it firmly. Clone size is not always given. Where it is, it says once, few, many or a class for expanded clones.

abundance: once; v_gene: TRBV9; j_gene: TRBJ2-5; d_gene: .; CDR3aa: CASSVGGYQETQYF; CDR3nt: TGTGCCAGCAGCGTAGGGGGTTACCAAGAGACCCAGTACTTC
abundance: .; v_gene: TRBV7-6; j_gene: TRBJ2-7; d_gene: TRBD2; CDR3aa: CASSPGLAGVSEQYF; CDR3nt: TGTGCCAGCAGCCCGGGGCTAGCGGGAGTTTCCGAGCAGTACTTC
abundance: .; v_gene: TRBV12-5; j_gene: TRBJ2-3; d_gene: TRBD2; CDR3aa: CASGLSLAGETDTQYF; CDR3nt: TGTGCTAGTGGTTTGTCACTAGCGGGAGAGACAGATACGCAGTATTTT
abundance: .; v_gene: TRBV18; j_gene: TRBJ1-5; d_gene: .; CDR3aa: CASSPTGCCNQPQHF; CDR3nt: TGTGCCAGCTCACCCACAGGGTGTTGCAATCAGCCCCAGCATTTT
abundance: .; v_gene: TRBV7-9; j_gene: TRBJ1-3; d_gene: .; CDR3aa: CASSLGRPSGNTIYF; CDR3nt: TGTGCCAGCAGCTTAGGACGGCCCTCTGGAAACACCATATATTTT
abundance: .; v_gene: TRBV7-9; j_gene: TRBJ2-6; d_gene: .; CDR3aa: CASSLAGASSGANVLTF; CDR3nt: TGTGCCAGCAGCTTAGCGGGGGCAAGCTCTGGGGCCAACGTCCTGACTTTC
abundance: .; v_gene: TRBV20-1; j_gene: TRBJ1-2; d_gene: .; CDR3aa: CSAGREGGYTF; CDR3nt: TGCAGTGCCGGGCGGGAGGGAGGATACACCTTC
abundance: many; v_gene: TRBV4-2; j_gene: TRBJ2-5; d_gene: .; CDR3aa: CASSQERGSGRETQYF; CDR3nt: TGTGCCAGCAGCCAAGAGCGGGGATCGGGCCGCGAGACCCAGTACTTC
abundance: many; v_gene: TRBV25-1; j_gene: TRBJ2-3; d_gene: .; CDR3aa: CASSEETDTQYF; CDR3nt: TGTGCCAGCAGTGAAGAAACAGATACGCAGTATTTT
abundance: .; v_gene: TRBV7-8; j_gene: TRBJ1-3; d_gene: .; CDR3aa: CASSWGNSGNTIYF; CDR3nt: TGTGCCAGCAGCTGGGGAAACTCTGGAAACACCATATATTTT
abundance: once; v_gene: TRBV5-1; j_gene: TRBJ1-1; d_gene: .; CDR3aa: CASSLPQGTTEAFF; CDR3nt: TGCGCCAGCAGCTTGCCGCAGGGGACCACTGAAGCTTTCTTT
abundance: .; v_gene: TRBV5-1; j_gene: TRBJ2-2; d_gene: .; CDR3aa: CASSWSEGANTGELFF; CDR3nt: TGCGCCAGCAGCTGGAGTGAGGGCGCAAACACCGGGGAGCTGTTTTTT
abundance: .; v_gene: TRBV12-1; j_gene: TRBJ2-2; d_gene: .; CDR3aa: CASSFFAGANTGELFF; CDR3nt: TGTGCCAGCAGCTTTTTCGCGGGAGCGAACACCGGGGAGCTGTTTTTT
abundance: .; v_gene: TRBV5-4; j_gene: TRBJ2-7; d_gene: TRBD2; CDR3aa: CASSDSGNPHEQYF; CDR3nt: TGTGCCAGCAGTGATAGCGGGAATCCTCACGAGCAGTACTTC
abundance: few; v_gene: TRBV27; j_gene: TRBJ2-7; d_gene: TRBD1; CDR3aa: CASTSGQGPYEQYF; CDR3nt: TGTGCCAGCACTTCCGGACAGGGTCCCTACGAGCAGTACTTC
abundance: .; v_gene: TRBV11-3; j_gene: TRBJ1-1; d_gene: TRBD1; CDR3aa: CASSLSGQGNTEAFF; CDR3nt: TGTGCCAGCAGCTTATCGGGACAGGGGAACACTGAAGCTTTCTTT
abundance: .; v_gene: TRBV25-1; j_gene: TRBJ2-3; d_gene: TRBD1; CDR3aa: CASSEETGAGTDTQYF; CDR3nt: TGTGCCAGCAGTGAAGAGACAGGGGCTGGCACAGATACGCAGTATTTT
abundance: .; v_gene: TRBV5-1; j_gene: TRBJ2-3; d_gene: TRBD2; CDR3aa: CASSLGQGLATITDTQYF; CDR3nt: TGCGCCAGCAGCTTGGGACAGGGACTAGCAACGATCACAGATACGCAGTATTTT
abundance: .; v_gene: TRBV4-1; j_gene: TRBJ2-3; d_gene: .; CDR3aa: CASSLGREPDTQYF; CDR3nt: TGCGCCAGCAGCCTCGGCAGGGAACCTGATACGCAGTATTTT
abundance: once; v_gene: TRBV5-4; j_gene: TRBJ2-2; d_gene: .; CDR3aa: CASSPEPFFPGELFF; CDR3nt: TGTGCCAGCAGCCCGGAGCCATTCTTTCCGGGGGAGCTGTTTTTT
abundance: many; v_gene: TRBV25-1; j_gene: TRBJ1-2; d_gene: .; CDR3aa: CASSEYGGSKYGYTF; CDR3nt: TGTGCCAGCAGTGAATACGGAGGCAGCAAATATGGCTACACCTTC
abundance: .; v_gene: TRBV6-1; j_gene: TRBJ2-7; d_gene: TRBD1; CDR3aa: CASSEYPGQGAHEQYF; CDR3nt: TGTGCCAGCAGTGAATATCCCGGACAGGGCGCCCACGAGCAGTACTTC
abundance: few; v_gene: TRBV6-1; j_gene: TRBJ2-7; d_gene: .; CDR3aa: CASSEGAGSSYEQYF; CDR3nt: TGTGCCAGCAGTGAAGGAGCGGGCAGCTCCTACGAGCAGTACTTC
abundance: .; v_gene: TRBV21-1; j_gene: TRBJ2-7; d_gene: .; CDR3aa: CASSLRGPAPYEQYF; CDR3nt: TGTGCCAGCAGCCTTCGGGGGCCTGCCCCCTACGAGCAGTACTTC
abundance: .; v_gene: TRBV7-2; j_gene: TRBJ2-5; d_gene: .; CDR3aa: CASSPSSGQYRETQYF; CDR3nt: TGTGCCAGCAGCCCCTCCTCCGGGCAGTACCGAGAGACCCAGTACTTC
abundance: many; v_gene: TRBV19; j_gene: TRBJ1-1; d_gene: TRBD1; CDR3aa: CASSTSDRGDTEAFF; CDR3nt: TGTGCCAGTAGTACCTCGGACAGGGGGGATACTGAAGCTTTCTTT
abundance: few; v_gene: TRBV27; j_gene: TRBJ2-6; d_gene: .; CDR3aa: CASSFRLTSGANVLTF; CDR3nt: TGTGCCAGCAGTTTCCGACTGACCTCTGGGGCCAACGTCCTGACTTTC
abundance: .; v_gene: TRBV6-1; j_gene: TRBJ1-2; d_gene: .; CDR3aa: CASSDPHYWTDHSNYGYTF; CDR3nt: TGTGCCAGCAGTGATCCTCATTACTGGACGGACCACTCTAACTATGGCTACACCTTC
abundance: many; v_gene: TRBV27; j_gene: TRBJ2-7; d_gene: .; CDR3aa: CASSSDPSYEQYF; CDR3nt: TGTGCCAGCAGTTCGGACCCATCCTACGAGCAGTACTTC
abundance: .; v_gene: TRBV27; j_gene: TRBJ2-6; d_gene: .; CDR3aa: CASRREPSSGANVLTF; CDR3nt: TGTGCCAGCAGGAGAGAGCCGAGCTCTGGGGCCAACGTCCTGACTTTC
abundance: .; v_gene: TRBV6-6; j_gene: TRBJ1-6; d_gene: .; CDR3aa: CASSDSGEGSPLHF; CDR3nt: TGTGCCAGCAGTGACTCGGGGGAAGGTTCACCCCTCCACTTT
abundance: .; v_gene: TRBV5-6; j_gene: TRBJ2-7; d_gene: .; CDR3aa: CASSPGTSVDYEQYF; CDR3nt: TGTGCCAGCAGCCCTGGGACCTCGGTTGACTACGAGCAGTACTTC
abundance: many; v_gene: TRBV27; j_gene: TRBJ2-2; d_gene: .; CDR3aa: CASSLYTGELFF; CDR3nt: TGTGCCAGCAGTTTATACACCGGGGAGCTGTTTTTT
abundance: .; v_gene: TRBV4-1; j_gene: TRBJ2-2; d_gene: TRBD2; CDR3aa: CASSQGLAGVGTGELFF; CDR3nt: TGCGCCAGCAGCCAAGGGCTAGCGGGAGTAGGGACCGGGGAGCTGTTTTTT
abundance: few; v_gene: TRBV6-5; j_gene: TRBJ2-2; d_gene: .; CDR3aa: CASSYGVEGTGELFF; CDR3nt: TGTGCCAGCAGTTACGGGGTTGAGGGAACCGGGGAGCTGTTTTTT
abundance: many; v_gene: TRBV6-4; j_gene: TRBJ2-3; d_gene: TRBD2; CDR3aa: CASSVSAGEGDTQYF; CDR3nt: TGTGCCAGCAGTGTCAGCGCCGGGGAGGGAGATACGCAGTATTTT
abundance: .; v_gene: TRBV28; j_gene: TRBJ2-7; d_gene: .; CDR3aa: CASTLRGYYLPVYEQYF; CDR3nt: TGTGCCAGCACCCTCCGAGGTTACTACCTACCGGTCTACGAGCAGTACTTC
abundance: .; v_gene: TRBV10-3; j_gene: TRBJ2-1; d_gene: TRBD2; CDR3aa: CAISGTSGDSYNEQFF; CDR3nt: TGTGCCATCAGTGGAACTAGCGGGGACTCCTACAATGAGCAGTTCTTC
abundance: .; v_gene: TRBV10-1; j_gene: TRBJ2-3; d_gene: TRBD2; CDR3aa: CASSPGLADTDTQYF; CDR3nt: TGCGCCAGCAGCCCCGGACTAGCGGATACAGATACGCAGTATTTT
abundance: .; v_gene: TRBV15; j_gene: TRBJ2-7; d_gene: TRBD2; CDR3aa: CATSREAGESYEQYF; CDR3nt: TGTGCCACCAGCAGAGAAGCGGGAGAGTCCTACGAGCAGTACTTC
abundance: .; v_gene: TRBV29-1; j_gene: TRBJ1-4; d_gene: TRBD1; CDR3aa: CSVMTGGAEKLFF; CDR3nt: TGCAGCGTAATGACAGGGGGCGCGGAAAAACTGTTTTTT
abundance: .; v_gene: TRBV5-1; j_gene: TRBJ2-7; d_gene: TRBD1; CDR3aa: CASSLATGVGYEQYF; CDR3nt: TGCGCCAGCAGCTTGGCTACAGGGGTGGGCTACGAGCAGTACTTC
abundance: many; v_gene: TRBV27; j_gene: TRBJ2-1; d_gene: TRBD2; CDR3aa: CASSLAGGSLIEQFF; CDR3nt: TGTGCCAGCAGTTTGGCGGGAGGCAGTCTTATTGAGCAGTTCTTC
abundance: .; v_gene: TRBV5-1; j_gene: TRBJ2-7; d_gene: .; CDR3aa: CASSLGGPYEQYF; CDR3nt: TGCGCCAGCAGCTTGGGGGGACCCTACGAGCAGTACTTC
abundance: .; v_gene: TRBV5-6; j_gene: TRBJ2-7; d_gene: TRBD2; CDR3aa: CASSLLLAGGRDEQYF; CDR3nt: TGTGCCAGCAGCTTGCTGCTAGCGGGAGGGAGAGACGAGCAGTACTTC
abundance: .; v_gene: TRBV4-1; j_gene: TRBJ1-1; d_gene: .; CDR3aa: CASSQVAAGNTEAFF; CDR3nt: TGCGCCAGCAGCCAAGTTGCAGCGGGGAACACTGAAGCTTTCTTT
abundance: many; v_gene: TRBV29-1; j_gene: TRBJ2-1; d_gene: .; CDR3aa: CSVEFWSGDHNEQFF; CDR3nt: TGCAGCGTTGAATTCTGGAGCGGAGATCACAATGAGCAGTTCTTC
abundance: .; v_gene: TRBV4-2; j_gene: TRBJ2-2; d_gene: TRBD2; CDR3aa: CASSLTRLAAYTGELFF; CDR3nt: TGTGCCAGCAGCTTAACCAGACTAGCGGCCTACACCGGGGAGCTGTTTTTT
abundance: .; v_gene: TRBV2; j_gene: TRBJ2-1; d_gene: TRBD2; CDR3aa: CASSSSVAGGPSYNEQFF; CDR3nt: TGTGCCAGCAGTTCCTCCGTAGCGGGAGGGCCTTCCTACAATGAGCAGTTCTTC
abundance: .; v_gene: TRBV5-4; j_gene: TRBJ1-6; d_gene: .; CDR3aa: CASSPGGGWGEWNSPLHF; CDR3nt: TGTGCCAGCAGCCCCGGGGGGGGCTGGGGCGAGTGGAATTCACCCCTCCACTTT
abundance: .; v_gene: TRBV7-8; j_gene: TRBJ2-3; d_gene: .; CDR3aa: CASIYQSLYTDTQYF; CDR3nt: TGTGCCAGCATCTACCAGTCCCTCTACACAGATACGCAGTATTTT
abundance: .; v_gene: TRBV28; j_gene: TRBJ2-7; d_gene: .; CDR3aa: CASYSDSFSYEQYF; CDR3nt: TGTGCCAGCTACTCGGACAGCTTCTCCTACGAGCAGTACTTC
abundance: .; v_gene: TRBV30; j_gene: TRBJ2-3; d_gene: .; CDR3aa: CAWSPHRKQGITDTQYF; CDR3nt: TGTGCCTGGAGTCCCCACCGCAAACAGGGTATCACAGATACGCAGTATTTT
abundance: .; v_gene: TRBV6-5; j_gene: TRBJ2-5; d_gene: .; CDR3aa: CASSYFYGQGETQYF; CDR3nt: TGTGCCAGCAGTTACTTTTATGGCCAGGGGGAGACCCAGTACTTC
abundance: .; v_gene: TRBV7-3; j_gene: TRBJ2-7; d_gene: .; CDR3aa: CASSDGLLYEQYF; CDR3nt: TGTGCCAGCAGCGATGGACTACTGTACGAGCAGTACTTC